Here is one TCR beta chain with its context. The record originates from a study of T cell changes during pregnancy in multiple sclerosis. The CDR3 has 17 amino acids. Germline V gives CDR1 SNHLY, CDR2 FYNNEI. The V gene end was trimmed by 6 bases and the J gene end by 2 bases; junction bases not matched to a gene: 11. The protocol was immunoSEQ multiplex PCR, while the TCRdb copy is restricted to in-frame clones and leaves out a portion. The sample contains approximately 51,000 clones, roughly 93% of which appear only once. Sequencing used peripheral blood, obtained in the second trimester of pregnancy. The V gene is TRBV2, the J gene TRBJ2-3; 10 bases agree with TRBD2. The TCR was taken from a female donor with multiple sclerosis, enrolled in a pregnancy study. CDR3 coding DNA: TGTGCCAGCAGACTACCCCTAGCGGGAGAACCCACAGATACGCAGTATTTT. Translated: CASRLPLAGEPTDTQYF.